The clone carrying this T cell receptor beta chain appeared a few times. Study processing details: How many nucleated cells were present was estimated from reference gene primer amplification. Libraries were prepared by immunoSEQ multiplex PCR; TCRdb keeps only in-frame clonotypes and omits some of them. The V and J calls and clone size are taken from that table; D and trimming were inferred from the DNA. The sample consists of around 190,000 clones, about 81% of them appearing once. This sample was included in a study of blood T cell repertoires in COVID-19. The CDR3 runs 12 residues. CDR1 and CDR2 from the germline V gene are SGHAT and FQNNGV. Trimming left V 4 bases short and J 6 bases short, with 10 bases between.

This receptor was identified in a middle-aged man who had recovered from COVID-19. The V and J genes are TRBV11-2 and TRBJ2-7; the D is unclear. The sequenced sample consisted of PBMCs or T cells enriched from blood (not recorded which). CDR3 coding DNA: TGTGCCAGCAGCTCCCTAGTGCGCGAGCAGTACTTC. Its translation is CASSSLVREQYF.